A selection of T cell receptor beta chains follows, all from one sample in a study of cytomegalovirus exposure and HLA in healthy donors. The assay was immunoSEQ multiplex PCR, and TCRdb's table has in-frame clones only and misses some. The top ten hold about a fifth of the sample, which has over 150,000 clones, approximately 86% seen once. Sequenced input: PBMCs. The receptors derive from a man between 18 and 29 years old in good health and CMV-seropositive. CDR3s include the opening cysteine and the closing phenylalanine or tryptophan. D genes are given only for firm matches. For some rows the clone size is stated as once, few or many, or as a class when expanded; others skip it.

V gene	J gene	D gene	clone size	CDR3 protein	CDR3 DNA
TRBV9	TRBJ1-6	NA	few	CASSVVPGQNSPLHF	TGTGCCAGCAGCGTAGTTCCAGGGCAGAATTCACCCCTCCACTTT
TRBV4-3	TRBJ2-6	NA	NA	CASSQGAGHSGANVLTF	TGCGCCAGCAGCCAAGGGGCAGGGCACTCTGGGGCCAACGTCCTGACTTTC
TRBV4-3	TRBJ2-7	NA	NA	CASSQWSGYEQYF	TGCGCCAGCAGCCAATGGTCGGGCTACGAGCAGTACTTC
TRBV27	TRBJ2-5	TRBD2	few	CASSPTLAAPQETQYF	TGTGCCAGCAGTCCGACCCTAGCGGCACCTCAAGAGACCCAGTACTTC
TRBV29-1	TRBJ2-3	NA	NA	CSVGGRTTTDTQYF	TGCAGCGTTGGGGGCAGGACTACCACAGATACGCAGTATTTT
TRBV11-3	TRBJ2-1	TRBD2	NA	CASSSGTSVDNEQFF	TGTGCCAGCAGCTCCGGGACTAGCGTCGACAATGAGCAGTTCTTC
TRBV2	TRBJ2-5	TRBD2	NA	CASTASGGPTHHGETQYF	TGTGCCAGCACGGCTAGCGGGGGGCCGACGCACCACGGGGAGACCCAGTACTTC
TRBV6-6	TRBJ2-7	TRBD1	NA	CASSFNQDRSEQYF	TGTGCCAGCAGTTTTAACCAGGACAGGAGCGAGCAGTACTTC
TRBV7-2	TRBJ2-7	TRBD1	NA	CASTPGGQGNYEQYF	TGTGCCAGCACCCCCGGGGGACAGGGTAACTACGAGCAGTACTTC
TRBV7-2	TRBJ2-7	NA	NA	CASSLVQVIRHEQYF	TGTGCCAGCAGCTTAGTGCAGGTAATTAGGCACGAGCAGTACTTC
TRBV2	TRBJ1-2	TRBD1	NA	CASSAGDRGGYWGYTF	TGTGCCAGCAGTGCCGGAGACAGGGGAGGATACTGGGGCTACACCTTC
TRBV11-2	TRBJ2-2	TRBD2	NA	CASSLDSGLAGGTGELFF	TGTGCCAGCAGCTTAGATTCGGGACTAGCGGGGGGGACCGGGGAGCTGTTTTTT
TRBV29-1	TRBJ2-7	NA	NA	CSVGRGYSGEQYF	TGCAGCGTTGGGAGGGGCTACTCGGGCGAGCAGTACTTC
TRBV19	TRBJ1-4	NA	once	CASSAFTGMSNEKLFF	TGTGCCAGTAGTGCTTTTACAGGGATGAGTAATGAAAAACTGTTTTTT
TRBV6-4	TRBJ2-3	TRBD1	NA	CASSEGQTSTDTQYF	TGTGCCAGCAGCGAGGGACAGACGAGCACAGATACGCAGTATTTT
TRBV18	TRBJ2-7	TRBD1	NA	CASSPRDRDPLGSGEQYF	TGTGCCAGCTCACCAAGGGACAGGGACCCCTTGGGGTCGGGGGAGCAGTACTTC